These T cell receptor beta chains were read from a single sample in a study of spatial heterogeneity in lung cancer. Each CDR3 protein gets one entry after TCRdb re-called the 5' RACE reads with MiXCR. This table has roughly 75,000 distinct CDR3 sequences, roughly 15% appearing once. The sample was PBMCs, taken at surgery. These receptors originate from a male donor with early-stage non-small cell lung cancer. Each CDR3 is given with its conserved first and last residue. The order of the fields is CDR3 DNA, CDR3 protein, D gene, J gene, V gene, clone size. A D gene is named only where the DNA matches it firmly. Size is stated for part of the rows, as once, few or many counts, or as a class when the clone is expanded.

DNA: TGTGCCAGCAGCCAAGTCCGAGCCGGGGAGCTGTTTTTT
CDR3: CASSQVRAGELFF
D: NA
J: TRBJ2-2
V: TRBV3-1
size: NA

DNA: TGTGCCAGCTCTCCCTATCGTGGGGGTTCTGGAAACACCATATATTTT
CDR3: CASSPYRGGSGNTIYF
D: NA
J: TRBJ1-3
V: TRBV18
size: few

DNA: TGTGCCACCTCTGATGGCGGAGGCACAGATACGCAGTATTTT
CDR3: CATSDGGGTDTQYF
D: NA
J: TRBJ2-3
V: TRBV28
size: NA

DNA: TGTGCCAGCAGTTGGGACAGGGACCAGCCCCAGCATTTT
CDR3: CASSWDRDQPQHF
D: TRBD1
J: TRBJ1-5
V: TRBV2
size: many

DNA: TGCGCCAGCAAAGAACGAGACTTCAACAATGAGCAGTTCTTC
CDR3: CASKERDFNNEQFF
D: NA
J: TRBJ2-1
V: TRBV5-1
size: few

DNA: TGCAGTGCTAGAGTGGACACCGGGGAGCTGTTTTTT
CDR3: CSARVDTGELFF
D: NA
J: TRBJ2-2
V: TRBV20-1
size: few

DNA: TGTGCCAGCAGTTTAAGGGCAGAAATCTACAATGAGCAGTTCTTC
CDR3: CASSLRAEIYNEQFF
D: NA
J: TRBJ2-1
V: TRBV27
size: NA

DNA: TGTGCCAGCAGCTACGGGACAGCTAACTATGGCTACACCTTC
CDR3: CASSYGTANYGYTF
D: TRBD1
J: TRBJ1-2
V: TRBV11-1
size: many

DNA: TGCGCCAGCAGTGTTGACAGGGTCCTAGGAGAGCAGTACTTC
CDR3: CASSVDRVLGEQYF
D: TRBD1
J: TRBJ2-7
V: TRBV5-1
size: many

DNA: TGTGCCAGCAGCGCCCTAGAGGGACATCAGCCCCAGCATTTT
CDR3: CASSALEGHQPQHF
D: NA
J: TRBJ1-5
V: TRBV9
size: NA

DNA: TGTGCCAGCAGCCTCCGATTCGGCCTTAAGAACACTGAAGCTTTCTTT
CDR3: CASSLRFGLKNTEAFF
D: NA
J: TRBJ1-1
V: TRBV11-2
size: many

DNA: TGCGCCAGCGCCGCCATAGGGCGGGGTATACAGCGCTCCTACAATGAGCAGTTCTTC
CDR3: CASAAIGRGIQRSYNEQFF
D: NA
J: TRBJ2-1
V: TRBV5-1
size: few

DNA: TGTGCCACCAGTGATTTACAGGGGGATACGCAGTATTTT
CDR3: CATSDLQGDTQYF
D: TRBD1
J: TRBJ2-3
V: TRBV24-1
size: NA

DNA: TGTGCCAGCAGTCTAACCTACAATGAGCAGTTCTTC
CDR3: CASSLTYNEQFF
D: NA
J: TRBJ2-1
V: TRBV12-3/TRBV12-4
size: few

DNA: TGCGCCAGCAGCTTTATGGGGGACACAGATACGCAGTATTTT
CDR3: CASSFMGDTDTQYF
D: NA
J: TRBJ2-3
V: TRBV5-1
size: NA

DNA: TGTGCCAGCACCCCGGGGTTCATCAGCCCCCAGCATTTT
CDR3: CASTPGFISPQHF
D: NA
J: TRBJ1-5
V: TRBV21-1
size: many

DNA: TGCAGTGCTAGAGATCAAAAATTAGCGGGATTATACAATGAGCAGTTCTTC
CDR3: CSARDQKLAGLYNEQFF
D: TRBD2
J: TRBJ2-1
V: TRBV20-1
size: few

DNA: TGCAGCGTCCGCCCAATTTTGAACACTGAAGCTTTCTTT
CDR3: CSVRPILNTEAFF
D: NA
J: TRBJ1-1
V: TRBV29-1
size: many

DNA: TGTGCCAGCAGCGTAGATGGCTATGGCTACACCTTC
CDR3: CASSVDGYGYTF
D: NA
J: TRBJ1-2
V: TRBV9
size: few

DNA: TGTGCCATCAGTGAACGGGACCCCGGAGTGACTAATGAAAAACTGTTTTTT
CDR3: CAISERDPGVTNEKLFF
D: NA
J: TRBJ1-4
V: TRBV10-3
size: few

DNA: TGCAGTGCTAGACGGGCAGACCAAGAGACCCAGTACTTC
CDR3: CSARRADQETQYF
D: NA
J: TRBJ2-5
V: TRBV20-1
size: many

DNA: TGCGCCAGCAGCTTGGCGGCCCTCTCAGGGGCCAACGTCCTGACTTTC
CDR3: CASSLAALSGANVLTF
D: NA
J: TRBJ2-6
V: TRBV5-1
size: few

DNA: TGTGCCAGCGGTAGCTACGAGCAGTACTTC
CDR3: CASGSYEQYF
D: NA
J: TRBJ2-7
V: TRBV6-6
size: NA

DNA: TGTGCCAGCAGCGCAGGACAGGGAGTACCCTACGAGCAGTACTTC
CDR3: CASSAGQGVPYEQYF
D: TRBD1
J: TRBJ2-7
V: TRBV7-9
size: few

DNA: TGTGCCAGTAGTTACCCGGGGGGCCAAGAGACCCAGTACTTC
CDR3: CASSYPGGQETQYF
D: TRBD2
J: TRBJ2-5
V: TRBV19
size: few

DNA: TGCGCCAGCAGCTTAGGGACAGGGTTGAACGAGCAGTACTTC
CDR3: CASSLGTGLNEQYF
D: TRBD1
J: TRBJ2-7
V: TRBV5-1
size: few

DNA: TGCGCCAGCAGCCGCGACCCGGCCATCGACAGCGTCAACTATGGCTACACCTTC
CDR3: CASSRDPAIDSVNYGYTF
D: NA
J: TRBJ1-2
V: TRBV4-1
size: few

DNA: TGTGCCAGCAGCCGGGACGGGCGGTCTCCAGATACGCAGTATTTT
CDR3: CASSRDGRSPDTQYF
D: NA
J: TRBJ2-3
V: TRBV9
size: many

DNA: TGTGCCAGCAGTTTAAAATTCGGGGTTGGCGAGCAGTACTTC
CDR3: CASSLKFGVGEQYF
D: NA
J: TRBJ2-7
V: TRBV27
size: NA

DNA: TGTGCCAGCAGTTTCCCGGGCCAGGGAAATGAGCAGTTCTTC
CDR3: CASSFPGQGNEQFF
D: NA
J: TRBJ2-1
V: TRBV27
size: few

DNA: TGTGCCAGCAGTTACGAGGGATACGAGCAGTACTTC
CDR3: CASSYEGYEQYF
D: NA
J: TRBJ2-7
V: TRBV6-6
size: NA

DNA: TGTGCCAGCAGGACAGACATGAACACTGAAGCTTTCTTT
CDR3: CASRTDMNTEAFF
D: NA
J: TRBJ1-1
V: TRBV14
size: many

DNA: TGTGCCTCGGGGGGCAGGCCCCCCTACAATGAGCAGTTCTTC
CDR3: CASGGRPPYNEQFF
D: NA
J: TRBJ2-1
V: TRBV4-2
size: many

DNA: TGCGCCAGCAGCTTGGCCCCGGGTACGGGTGAGCAGTTCTTC
CDR3: CASSLAPGTGEQFF
D: NA
J: TRBJ2-1
V: TRBV5-1
size: few

DNA: TGTGCCAGCTCACCAGACGGACAGGGGGCGCAAAGGATTGAAGCTTTCTTT
CDR3: CASSPDGQGAQRIEAFF
D: TRBD1
J: TRBJ1-1
V: TRBV18
size: few

DNA: TGTGCCACCAGACAGGGGGGCGAGCCCTACGAGCAGTACTTC
CDR3: CATRQGGEPYEQYF
D: TRBD1
J: TRBJ2-7
V: TRBV12-3/TRBV12-4
size: few

DNA: TGTGCCTCCCACGGGACTAGCGGTAGCACAGATACGCAGTATTTT
CDR3: CASHGTSGSTDTQYF
D: TRBD2
J: TRBJ2-3
V: TRBV6-6
size: few

DNA: TGTGCCAGCAGCCCATACAGAAATGAGCAGTTCTTC
CDR3: CASSPYRNEQFF
D: NA
J: TRBJ2-1
V: TRBV6-2/TRBV6-3
size: many

DNA: TGCAGCGTTGTGGGACAACCGAACACTGAAGCTTTCTTT
CDR3: CSVVGQPNTEAFF
D: NA
J: TRBJ1-1
V: TRBV29-1
size: NA

DNA: TGCTGTGCGAAGGAATCGGGGGGCGATACGCAGTATTTT
CDR3: CCAKESGGDTQYF
D: NA
J: TRBJ2-3
V: TRBV20-1
size: NA

DNA: TGCGCCAGCAGCTATACGGGACAGCGCACAGATACGCAGTATTTT
CDR3: CASSYTGQRTDTQYF
D: TRBD1
J: TRBJ2-3
V: TRBV5-1
size: NA

DNA: TGTGCCAGCAGCCATCTCCCGGTATCGGGAGGTTTGGAGACCCAGTACTTC
CDR3: CASSHLPVSGGLETQYF
D: TRBD2
J: TRBJ2-5
V: TRBV7-3
size: few

DNA: TGTGCCAGCAGCCAATACTCGACTAGTGCCTACGAGCAGTACTTC
CDR3: CASSQYSTSAYEQYF
D: NA
J: TRBJ2-7
V: TRBV7-6
size: many

DNA: TGTGCCAGCAGCCGGGACAGGGGGTTTAGGGAGCAGTACTTC
CDR3: CASSRDRGFREQYF
D: TRBD1
J: TRBJ2-7
V: TRBV27
size: few

DNA: TGTGCCAGCAGCTTACAACAGGGATTAGAGCAGTACTTC
CDR3: CASSLQQGLEQYF
D: NA
J: TRBJ2-7
V: TRBV7-3
size: few

DNA: TGCAGTGCTGGGGCTCTAGCGGGAGGGGACTACGAGCAGTACTTC
CDR3: CSAGALAGGDYEQYF
D: TRBD2
J: TRBJ2-7
V: TRBV20-1
size: NA

DNA: TGTGCCAGCAGCTTATGGGGCATGAACACTGAAGCTTTCTTT
CDR3: CASSLWGMNTEAFF
D: NA
J: TRBJ1-1
V: TRBV7-2
size: NA

DNA: TGCGCCAGCTCCGACAGCCCCCAAATGAACACTGAAGCTTTCTTT
CDR3: CASSDSPQMNTEAFF
D: NA
J: TRBJ1-1
V: TRBV5-1
size: few

DNA: TGTGCCTGGGGACAGGGTGCAACTAATGAAAAACTGTTTTTT
CDR3: CAWGQGATNEKLFF
D: TRBD1
J: TRBJ1-4
V: TRBV30
size: NA

DNA: TGTGCCAGCAGCTTAGGTCCGGTGAACACTGAAGCTTTCTTT
CDR3: CASSLGPVNTEAFF
D: NA
J: TRBJ1-1
V: TRBV11-3
size: many

DNA: TGTGCCAGCAGCTCGGGTCCTCACAATCAGCCCCAGCATTTT
CDR3: CASSSGPHNQPQHF
D: NA
J: TRBJ1-5
V: TRBV12-3/TRBV12-4
size: NA

DNA: TGCGCCAGCAGCCCGGAGACAGGACGTAGCACAGATACGCAGTATTTT
CDR3: CASSPETGRSTDTQYF
D: NA
J: TRBJ2-3
V: TRBV5-1
size: many

DNA: TGTGCCAGCAGCTTCGTGTTGGTGAACACTGAAGCTTTCTTT
CDR3: CASSFVLVNTEAFF
D: NA
J: TRBJ1-1
V: TRBV12-3/TRBV12-4
size: many

DNA: TGTGCCTGGAGCCACTTAGGCGGGACTGAAGCTTTCTTT
CDR3: CAWSHLGGTEAFF
D: NA
J: TRBJ1-1
V: TRBV30
size: few

DNA: TGCGCCAGCAGCCCCACGAACACTGAAGCTTTCTTT
CDR3: CASSPTNTEAFF
D: NA
J: TRBJ1-1
V: TRBV10-2
size: many

DNA: TGCGCCAGCAGCTTGGCGGGGATCCAAGAGACCCAGTACTTC
CDR3: CASSLAGIQETQYF
D: NA
J: TRBJ2-5
V: TRBV5-1
size: once

DNA: TGTGCCAGCAGCCCCGGGACAGGCTCCTACAATGAGCAGTTCTTC
CDR3: CASSPGTGSYNEQFF
D: TRBD1
J: TRBJ2-1
V: TRBV5-6
size: few